This T cell receptor beta chain is from a study of blood T cell repertoires in COVID-19. Background on the study: The origin of the acute and convalescent COVID-19 samples was the United States, Italy and Spain. Nucleic acid was either cDNA or gDNA, and it came from T cells, B-cell-depleted T cells, or PBMCs.

This clone has only a few counts. The junction had 13 bases not matched to a gene; V was cut back by 2 bases and J by 6 bases. Germline CDR1 KGHSH, CDR2 LQKENI. CDR3 size: 17 residues. As processed by the authors: The assay estimated nucleated cells by amplifying reference gene primers. Using immunoSEQ multiplex PCR, the repertoire was profiled, and TCRdb retains in-frame clones only, with some absent. Clonal size and the V and J genes are those of that table, whereas D and trimming came from the DNA. The sample lists some 150,000 clones, about 80% occurring once. Sequenced material: peripheral blood. The V gene is TRBV18, the J gene TRBJ2-4; 7 bases are a match to TRBD1. The source is a woman older than 75 with acute or convalescent COVID-19. CDR3 sequence (DNA): TGTGCCAGCTCACCAGGACAGGCTTACAAATCCTCAAACATTCAGTACTTC. Amino acids: CASSPGQAYKSSNIQYF.